This entry concerns a single T cell receptor (beta chain). Its antigen target is currently unknown. A much larger clone lies one base from this, so it may be a read error. The sequencer was an Illumina HiSeq 1500. The public sequencing data were trimmed at Q25 with fastp and processed into clonotypes with MiXCR by TCRdb, which kept only in-frame beta chains. Each CDR3 protein appears once, grouped with its most common genes and DNA. This sample gives hundreds of thousands of distinct CDR3 sequences in total; 25% to 40% of them show up just once. The ten largest clones represent around an eighth of the sample. Clipping removes 6 bases from V and 5 bases from J, with 9 as the unmatched junction base count. The CDR3 runs 16 residues from the cysteine to the phenylalanine. Of the read, only the CDR3 DNA is kept; its 48 bases are in frame from base 1. CDR1 and CDR2 (SGHTA, FQGTGA) derive from the germline V gene.

These data come from a study of T cell repertoires in cytomegalovirus infection (dated by TCRdb to between 2018 and 2021). For context, the study as a whole: Peptide stimulations targeted recently identified HLA-C-restricted CMV epitopes, whose presentation resists viral immunomodulation, together with well-studied HLA-B-restricted epitopes. The HLA type of each donor mattered for the analysis, because public TCR beta signatures pointed to carriage of CMV infection along with the matching HLA type. Points the paper makes about the study in general: In the ex vivo response, HLA-C-restricted CMV-specific TCR beta clonotypes were dominant, and in two of eight donors the single most frequent clonotype came from this HLA-C-restricted group. In both this cohort and an independent cohort of several hundred donors, the cumulative frequency of public TCR beta family members distinguished carriers of CMV infection plus the relevant HLA type.

The treatment or condition label, as the study defines it: in vitro stimulation with specific CMV peptide epitopes to enrich CMV-specific T cells. The sample was cultured CD8+ T cells from PBMCs, taken from culture after CMV antigen stimulation. The sequence was collected from a human donor in good health (CMV status not recorded). Some clones in this sample may be carry-over from other donors' samples. In this chain, TRBV7-3 is recombined with TRBJ2-1, with 11 bases matching TRBD2. The DNA sequence reads TGTGCCAGCAGATCTCCTTCTAGCGGGGGGAACAATGAGCAGTTCTTC. This gives the protein CASRSPSSGGNNEQFF.